This is a list of T cell receptor beta chains from one sample in a study of cytomegalovirus exposure and HLA in healthy donors. Libraries were prepared by immunoSEQ multiplex PCR; TCRdb keeps only in-frame clonotypes and omits some of them. The sample records 85,000 to 100,000 clones, over 75% being singletons. The sequenced material came from PBMCs. The origin of the receptors is a female donor in good health and CMV-seropositive. Each CDR3 is given with its conserved first and last residue. The D gene is left open where the match is weak. Some rows mark clone size as missing; the rest say once, few, many or name a class of expanded clone.

cdr3_nt cdr3_aa v_call d_call j_call clone_size
TGTGCCAGCAGCCTCAAAAGGGCGGGTGAGAGCACAGATACGCAGTATTTT CASSLKRAGESTDTQYF TRBV7-8 . TRBJ2-3 .
TGTGCCAGCAGTTCGGACAGCTTCAATCAGCCCCAGCATTTT CASSSDSFNQPQHF TRBV6-5 . TRBJ1-5 few
TGTGCCAGCAGCGGCGACACTGAAGCTTTCTTT CASSGDTEAFF TRBV9 . TRBJ1-1 once
TGTGCCAGCAGTCGCGGACAGGGAACTGGGGCGGGTCAGCCCCAGCATTTT CASSRGQGTGAGQPQHF TRBV7-9 TRBD1 TRBJ1-5 once
TGCGCCAGCAGCCAAGCCTCTAGCGGACCCTACGAGCAGTACTTC CASSQASSGPYEQYF TRBV4-1 TRBD2 TRBJ2-7 .
TGTGCCAGTAGTATGGATGGGGGGTACAATCAGCCCCAGCATTTT CASSMDGGYNQPQHF TRBV19 . TRBJ1-5 .
TGTGCCAGCAGCTTAGGGACTACCCGATACAATGAGCAGTTCTTC CASSLGTTRYNEQFF TRBV9 TRBD2 TRBJ2-1 .
TGTGCCAGCTCACCAATGGAGGGCGAGACCCAGTACTTC CASSPMEGETQYF TRBV18 . TRBJ2-5 few
TGTGCCAGCAGTTACTACAGTGACAGGGGTAACTACGAGCAGTACTTC CASSYYSDRGNYEQYF TRBV6-6 TRBD1 TRBJ2-7 .
TGTGCCAGCAGCCGCGAACGGGAGTTCAGTCCCGGGGAGCTGTTTTTT CASSREREFSPGELFF TRBV7-3 . TRBJ2-2 .
TGTGCCAGTAGTATGAGAGGGCTAGCGGGGGGCCCCCCGTTGGACGAGCAGTACTTC CASSMRGLAGGPPLDEQYF TRBV19 TRBD2 TRBJ2-7 .
TGTGCCAGCTCACCCCCAGGAGGGTACAGCACAGATACGCAGTATTTT CASSPPGGYSTDTQYF TRBV18 . TRBJ2-3 once
TGTGCCAGCAGTTACGAGGGTAGCGGGAGGTACGAGCAGTACTTC CASSYEGSGRYEQYF TRBV6-5 TRBD2 TRBJ2-7 .
TGTGCCAGCAGCTTCGGACACATCTCCTACGAGCAGTACTTC CASSFGHISYEQYF TRBV7-9 . TRBJ2-7 .
TGTGCCAGCAGCGGGGAGGGGTTCTATAATTCACCCCTCCACTTT CASSGEGFYNSPLHF TRBV11-2 . TRBJ1-6 .
TGTGCCAGCAGCTCGGCTGGAGGAGGTAACTATGGCTACACCTTC CASSSAGGGNYGYTF TRBV7-2 . TRBJ1-2 .
TGTGCCAGCTCACCAAGACAGGGGGCGGACACTGAAGCTTTCTTT CASSPRQGADTEAFF TRBV18 TRBD1 TRBJ1-1 .
TGTGCCAGCAGCTTCTTCACGGGGAACGAGCAGTACTTC CASSFFTGNEQYF TRBV7-9 . TRBJ2-7 .
TGTGCCAGCAGCTTCTCTAGCAATCAGCCCCAGCATTTT CASSFSSNQPQHF TRBV7-2 . TRBJ1-5 .
TGTGCCAGCAGTGGGGCCAAATACGAGCAGTACTTC CASSGAKYEQYF TRBV25-1 . TRBJ2-7 .
TGTGCCAGCAGTACGAGCCAGGATCAGCCCCAGCATTTT CASSTSQDQPQHF TRBV6-1 . TRBJ1-5 .
TGTGCCAGCACCCTTATTCGGACAGGGGGCTATGGCTACACCTTC CASTLIRTGGYGYTF TRBV14 TRBD1 TRBJ1-2 .
TGTGCCAGCAGCCAAGTGCGGGTCTACGAGCAGTACTTC CASSQVRVYEQYF TRBV14 . TRBJ2-7 .
TGCGCCAGCAGCTCGGCAGCAGGGGGAGCTGGCTACACCTTC CASSSAAGGAGYTF TRBV5-1 TRBD1 TRBJ1-2 .
TGCGCCAGCAGCCAGAACCACGTCGTGGGCGATGAGCAGTTCTTC CASSQNHVVGDEQFF TRBV4-1 . TRBJ2-1 .
TGTGCCAGCAGGACAGGGGGTATGAACACTGAAGCTTTCTTT CASRTGGMNTEAFF TRBV2 TRBD1 TRBJ1-1 .
TGCGCCAGCGGGGGGGACAGGCCTCAGCCCCAGCATTTT CASGGDRPQPQHF TRBV10-1 TRBD1 TRBJ1-5 .
TGTGCCAGCAGTACCGGACTAGCGGGGGAGACACAAGAGACCCAGTACTTC CASSTGLAGETQETQYF TRBV2 TRBD2 TRBJ2-5 once
TGTGCCAGCAGCCGATCGGGCCCATGGGAGCAGTACTTC CASSRSGPWEQYF TRBV6-5 . TRBJ2-5 .
TGTGCCAGCAGCGAGATCCATCTCACCGGGGAGCTGTTTTTT CASSEIHLTGELFF TRBV28 . TRBJ2-2 .
TGTGCCAGCAGCTTAAACCCCCCTAGGAGCTCCTACAATGAGCAGTTCTTC CASSLNPPRSSYNEQFF TRBV11-1 . TRBJ2-1 .
TGTGCCAGCAGTTTAGCAGCCTACAATGAGCAGTTCTTC CASSLAAYNEQFF TRBV27 . TRBJ2-1 .
TGCAGTGCTAGTGTGGGGGCGGTGCAGTACTTC CSASVGAVQYF TRBV20-1 . TRBJ2-7 .
TGCGCCAGCAGGGGGGACAGGCCTCAGCCCCAGCATTTT CASRGDRPQPQHF TRBV10-1 TRBD1 TRBJ1-5 .